The T cell receptor (beta chain) under discussion was sequenced for a study of shared clonotypes between healthy human individuals. Division of CD4+ cells produced a CD45RA+ naive subset and a CD45RA-negative memory subset. To note about this clone: Its antigen remains unidentified.

Trimming cost V 0 bases and J 0 bases, with 9 bases left between them. The CDR3 runs to 16 residues. Per germline, CDR1 LGHNA and CDR2 YNFKEQ. Findings of the study overall: The naive CD4 repertoires of several donors were compared, and roughly 5.1% of clonotypes were shared. The authors expected sequencing depth to affect clonotype sharing among donors. Relative to their counterparts shared across all four donors, non-shared clonotypes exhibited diminished generation probabilities.

TCRdb's copy holds only in-frame clones and misses some; the assay was immunoSEQ multiplex PCR. The sample shows over 2 million clones, around 90% of them seen only once. The sequenced material came from naive CD4+ T cells from PBMCs. Stated subset: CD45RA+ positively selected. The TCR originated in a man between 18 and 29 years old in good health. Some clones in this sample may be carry-over from other donors' samples. V gene TRBV4-2 combines with J gene TRBJ1-3; weak D call: TRBD1 (5 bases). CDR3 sequence: CASSQENQGSGNTIYF. The CDR3, as DNA: TGTGCCAGCAGCCAAGAGAACCAGGGCTCTGGAAACACCATATATTTT.